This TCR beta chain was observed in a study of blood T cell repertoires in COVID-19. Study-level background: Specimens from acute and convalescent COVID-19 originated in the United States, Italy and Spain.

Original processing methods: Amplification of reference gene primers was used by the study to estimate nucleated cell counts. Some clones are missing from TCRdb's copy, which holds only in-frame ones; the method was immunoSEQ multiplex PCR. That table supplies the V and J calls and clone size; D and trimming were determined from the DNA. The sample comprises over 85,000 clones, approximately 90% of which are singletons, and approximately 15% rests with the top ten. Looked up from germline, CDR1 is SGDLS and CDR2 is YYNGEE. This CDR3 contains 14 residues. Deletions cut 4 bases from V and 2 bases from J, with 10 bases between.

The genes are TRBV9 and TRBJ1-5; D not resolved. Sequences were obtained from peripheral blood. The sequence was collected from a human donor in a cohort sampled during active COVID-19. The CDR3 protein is CASSSPGGNQPQHF. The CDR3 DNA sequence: TGTGCCAGCAGCTCCCCCGGGGGCAATCAGCCCCAGCATTTT. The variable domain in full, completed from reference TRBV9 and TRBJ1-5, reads DSGVTQTPKHLITATGQRVTLRCSPRSGDLSVYWYQQSLDQGLQFLIQYYNGEERAKGNILERFSAQQFPDLHSELNLSSLELGDSALYFCASSSPGGNQPQHFGDGTRLSIL.